Shown below are 10 T cell receptor beta chains from a single sample sequenced in a study of T-cell reconstitution after alpha-beta-depleted transplantation in children. Preparing the TCRbeta library involved the use of unique molecular identifiers. One entry per CDR3 protein results from TCRdb running MiXCR on the PCR reads. The sample includes 90,000 to 120,000 distinct CDR3 sequences, 5.5% to 7% of them seen just once. The sample consisted of PBMCs, mostly from graft donor cells, taken 360 days after TCRalphabeta/CD19-depleted stem cell transplant. The receptors come from a male patient between 2 and 10 years old who had a stem cell transplant for acute lymphoblastic leukemia, so the T cells may come from the graft donor.

The V gene is TRBV20-1, the J gene TRBJ1-6; TRBD1 matches at 9 bases. The ends lost 5 bases at V and 10 bases at J; junction bases unmatched: 3. This CDR3 has 12 amino acids. Germline CDR1 reads DFQATT; CDR2 reads SNEGSKA (reference sequence). The CDR3 region is CSAGTGNSPLHF. The CDR3 DNA reads TGCAGTGCTGGGACAGGGAACTCACCCCTCCACTTT.

This clonotype has just a few counts. The chain has TRBV10-3 and TRBJ1-2; the match to TRBD1 covers 7 bases. Germline V gene data show CDR1 as ENHRY and CDR2 as SYGVKD. V lost 10 bases to trimming and J lost 4 bases; unmatched junction nucleotides: 18. The CDR3 runs to 16 residues. CDR3: CATFGTTGEVSYGYTF. CDR3 sequence (DNA): TGTGCCACCTTCGGTACAACAGGGGAGGTTAGCTATGGCTACACCTTC.

The table lists this clonotype with many counts. The rearrangement uses TRBV4-3 and TRBJ2-5, with TRBD1 as a possible D gene (5 bases). V lost 0 bases and J 2 bases, leaving 10 bases between the germline ends. Germline loops: CDR1 LGHNA, CDR2 YSLEER. The CDR3 contains 15 residues. Written as DNA, the CDR3 is TGCGCCAGCAGCCAAGACCCAGGGCGGCAAGAGACCCAGTACTTC. It codes for CASSQDPGRQETQYF.

This clonotype has only a few counts. The chain has TRBV10-3 and TRBJ2-7; D not certain. CDR1 is ENHRY and CDR2 is SYGVKD in the germline V gene. The CDR3 runs to 16 residues. Trimming took 6 bases from V and 0 from J, leaving 18 bases between them. This CDR3 is CAISPNERLDSYEQYF. The CDR3 coding sequence is TGTGCCATCAGCCCGAATGAGAGACTTGACTCCTACGAGCAGTACTTC.

This clonotype was observed a handful of times. The CDR3 spells CASRGSHSTDTQYF. The CDR3 region has the DNA TGTGCCAGCAGGGGCTCTCATTCCACAGATACGCAGTATTTT. The chain joins TRBV7-9 to TRBJ2-3; D not certain. CDR1 and CDR2 from the germline V gene are SEHNR and FQNEAQ (reference sequence). The CDR3 contains 14 residues. V lost 6 bases and J lost 2, with 12 bases in between.

In the case of this clonotype: Given a much more abundant clone one base away, this may be a read error. V and J are TRBV4-2 and TRBJ2-1; D is unresolved. The CDR3 totals 16 residues. Germline lookup yields CDR1 LGHNA and CDR2 YNFKEQ. This CDR3 reads CASSQDPIGVDNEQLF. As DNA, the CDR3 is TGTGCCAGCAGCCAAGATCCCATAGGTGTCGACAATGAGCAGCTCTTC.

This clonotype was detected only a few times. The chain links TRBV6-1 to TRBJ1-2; the match to TRBD1 covers 8 bases. The germline V gene encodes CDR1 MNHNS and CDR2 SASEGT. The length of the CDR3 is 18 residues. V dropped 7 bases and J dropped 8; count of bases not matched to a gene: 24. In DNA form, the CDR3 reads TGTGCCAGCATCAAAAAGGGACAGGCCCCTATAACGGCGCTAGGCTACACCTTC. It yields the protein CASIKKGQAPITALGYTF.

Points on this clonotype: The junction departs from the called germline gene at one end, perhaps through a read error. The chain combines TRBV7-7 with TRBJ2-1; 10 positions match TRBD1. Germline values: CDR1 SSHAT, CDR2 FNYEAQ (reference sequence). The CDR3 runs to 15 residues. CDR3 amino acids: CASSPDRGTYNEQFF. CDR3 nucleotide sequence: TGTGCTAGCAGCCCGGACAGGGGGACCTACAATGAGCAGTTCTTC.

This sequence joins TRBV7-8 and TRBJ1-1; D unclear. V lost 0 bases and J 1 base, leaving 9 bases between the germline ends. Germline V lookup: CDR1 SGHVS, CDR2 FQNEAQ. This CDR3 is built from 15 residues. The CDR3 loop is CASSLAGQANTEAFF. CDR3 DNA sequence: TGTGCCAGCAGCTTAGCGGGCCAGGCGAACACTGAAGCTTTCTTT.

There are a few counts of this clonotype. The chain links TRBV29-1 to TRBJ2-2, with D perhaps matching TRBD2 (6 bases). CDR3 length: 15 residues. Germline V gene sequence: CDR1 SQVTM, CDR2 ANQGSEA. V shed 6 bases and J shed 2 bases, with 16 bases lying between them. The CDR3 is CSVAVGGINTGELFF. CDR3 nucleotides: TGCAGCGTGGCCGTCGGCGGGATTAACACCGGGGAGCTGTTTTTT.